This TCR beta chain was profiled in a study of human T cells and chemical hapten exposure (TCRdb year 2021). Turning to the overall study: For sensitization, 2% DPC in acetone was applied to a roughly 2 cm by roughly 2 cm area of upper inner arm skin. Patch testing on the upper back used Finn chambers containing 0.01% DPC, with scoring done after 6 days according to International Contact Dermatitis Research Group standards. Peripheral blood TCR repertoire changes were tracked in vivo in alopecia patients during primary and secondary sensitization to the hapten diphenylcyclopropenone (DPC). Patient blood was sampled pre-sensitization (week 0) and at 2, 6 and about 24 weeks after DPC sensitization. Throughout the approximately 24-week study period, patients were also given weekly therapeutic DPC doses on the scalp. Most of the patients in the cohort were female, and the cohort covered alopecia areata with under or over 50% scalp involvement, alopecia totalis and alopecia universalis. Nearly 30 alopecia patients provided blood for TCR sequencing at one to four time points (pre-sensitization, 2, 6 and 24 weeks). Libraries were pooled for sequencing, and per-sample TCR yields varied mainly because of small differences in library volumes within the pool.

This clonotype was seen only a few times. Its binding antigen is unknown. Base quality data are lacking; no much larger clone is found one base away. V loses 4 bases at its end and J loses 2 bases; junction bases beyond the gene matches: 6. The CDR3 covers 16 residues, taking in both the cysteine and the phenylalanine. Of all the DNA, just the CDR3 is kept, 48 bases in frame from base 1. The germline V gene supplies CDR1 SNHLY and CDR2 FYNNEI. Library creation used RACE. For sequencing, a NextSeq 500 was employed. During library preparation, unique molecular identifiers were attached to individual cDNA molecules so that TCRs could be counted in a quantitative, reproducible way. Both TCR alpha and TCR beta chains were sequenced from each blood RNA sample. Concerning the study's data processing: A median of approximately 96,000 TCRs per sample was observed, with a range of 23,224 to 690,600. The Decombinator software suite was used to annotate the V, J and CDR3 of the TCR reads. Every sample was subsampled to the same number of TCRs (28,000) for the PS versus PT1 abundance plots. Expanded TCRs were defined as absent before sensitization and observed at least eight times at the 2-week time point. The raw public reads went through TCRdb reprocessing: fastp at Q25, MiXCR clone calling, in-frame beta chains kept. A single entry per CDR3 protein holds the most common genes and DNA from its merged rows. These V and J calls rely on TCRdb rather than the paper's analysis. For this sample there are a few hundred thousand distinct CDR3 sequences; roughly 8.9% appear just once. The top ten hold about 2.5% of the sample.

General findings and caveats noted by the study authors: DPC sensitization did not change how many TCRs were above 1 in 1000 frequency, and no evidence was found of alterations in global repertoire structure. Alopecia, a presumed autoimmune disease, was present in all patients, so the immune response of the patients might differ from that of healthy individuals. Significantly more large CDR3 similarity clusters were formed by expanded TCRs than by pre-sensitization or healthy control sets, consistent with antigen-driven responses. Patch test score was positively correlated with the number of PT1 expanded TCRs, with significance at thresholds 8, 16 and 32 but not at 4. After repeated subsampling, the strength of the expansion versus patch-test correlation and the threshold at which it became significant changed.

The intended sense of this specimen's time point label: pre-sensitization, week 0. The treatment or condition label on this specimen signifies: therapeutic diphenylcyclopropenone sensitization with weekly scalp DPC. At every patch-test visit, the blood draw took place before the patch test was put on. Patients were considered eligible if aged 18 to 70, diagnosed with alopecia and deemed suitable for DPC therapy, and patients were excluded if pregnant. Total RNA was isolated from unfractionated whole blood collected in Tempus Blood RNA tubes. The sequence is built from TRBV2 and TRBJ1-5, with TRBD1 identical over 9 junction bases. The material was whole blood, obtained in connection with sensitization to the hapten diphenylcyclopropenone (DPC). The receptor was isolated from a woman aged 40-49 years with alopecia areata. Some clones in this sample may be carry-over from other donors' samples. Here is the DNA: TGTGCCAGCAGTGCACAGGGGGCGCGGGGCAATCAGCCCCAGCATTTT. This yields the protein CASSAQGARGNQPQHF.